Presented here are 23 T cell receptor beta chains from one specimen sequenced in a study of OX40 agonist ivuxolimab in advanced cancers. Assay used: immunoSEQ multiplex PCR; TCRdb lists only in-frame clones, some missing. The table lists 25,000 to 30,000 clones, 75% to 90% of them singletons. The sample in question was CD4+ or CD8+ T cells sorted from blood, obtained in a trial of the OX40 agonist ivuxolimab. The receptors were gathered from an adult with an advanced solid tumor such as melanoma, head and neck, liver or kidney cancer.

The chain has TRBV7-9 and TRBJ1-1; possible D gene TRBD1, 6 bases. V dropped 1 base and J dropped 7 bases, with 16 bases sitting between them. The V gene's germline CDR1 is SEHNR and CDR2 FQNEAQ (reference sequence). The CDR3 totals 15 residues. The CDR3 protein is CASSLVPGALGEAFF. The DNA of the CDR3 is TGTGCCAGCAGCTTAGTCCCAGGGGCGCTTGGTGAAGCTTTCTTT.

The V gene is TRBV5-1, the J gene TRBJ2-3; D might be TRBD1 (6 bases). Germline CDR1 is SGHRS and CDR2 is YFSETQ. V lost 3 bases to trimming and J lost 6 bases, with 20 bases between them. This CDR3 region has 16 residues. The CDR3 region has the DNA TGCGCCAGCAGCTCCCGGGACACCGGCTACTGGGATACGCAGTATTTT. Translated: CASSSRDTGYWDTQYF.

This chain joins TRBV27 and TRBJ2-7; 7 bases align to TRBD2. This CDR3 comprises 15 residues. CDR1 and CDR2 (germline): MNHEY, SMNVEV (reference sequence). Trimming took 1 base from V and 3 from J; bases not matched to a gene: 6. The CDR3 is CASSLFRGVGYEQYF. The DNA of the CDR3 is TGTGCCAGCAGTTTATTTCGGGGGGTAGGCTACGAGCAGTACTTC.

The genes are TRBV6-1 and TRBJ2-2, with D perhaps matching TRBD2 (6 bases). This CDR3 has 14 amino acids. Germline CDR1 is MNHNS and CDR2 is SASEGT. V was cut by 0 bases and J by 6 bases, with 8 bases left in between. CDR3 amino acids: CASSEAGGAGELFF. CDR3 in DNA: TGTGCCAGCAGTGAAGCGGGGGGAGCCGGGGAGCTGTTTTTT.

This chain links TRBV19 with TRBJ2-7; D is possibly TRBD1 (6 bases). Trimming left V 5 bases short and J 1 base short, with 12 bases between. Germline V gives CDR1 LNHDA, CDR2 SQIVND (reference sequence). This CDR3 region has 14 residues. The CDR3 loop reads CASSSLDSSYEQYF. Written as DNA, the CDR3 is TGTGCCAGTAGTTCCCTGGACAGTTCCTACGAGCAGTACTTC.

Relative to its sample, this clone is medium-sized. The CDR3 DNA reads as TGCGCCAGCAGCCAAGGGTGGGGTGAGGTTGGCTACACCTTC. It translates to CASSQGWGEVGYTF. The chain joins TRBV4-1 to TRBJ1-2; D uncertain. CDR1 and CDR2 from the germline V gene are MGHRA and YSYEKL. V gave up 1 base and J gave up 7 bases, with 13 bases separating them. The CDR3 has 14 residues.

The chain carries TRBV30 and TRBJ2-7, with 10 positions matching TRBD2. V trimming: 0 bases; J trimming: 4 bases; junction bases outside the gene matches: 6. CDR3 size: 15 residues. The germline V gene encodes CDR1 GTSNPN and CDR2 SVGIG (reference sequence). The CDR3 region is CAWSVPLAGEYEQYF. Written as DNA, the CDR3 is TGTGCCTGGAGTGTACCCCTAGCGGGAGAGTACGAGCAGTACTTC.

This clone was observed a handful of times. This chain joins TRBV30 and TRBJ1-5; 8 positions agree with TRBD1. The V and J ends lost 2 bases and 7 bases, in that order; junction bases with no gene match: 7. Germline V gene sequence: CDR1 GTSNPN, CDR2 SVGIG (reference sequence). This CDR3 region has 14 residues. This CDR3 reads CAWSSTGAGQPQHF. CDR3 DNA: TGTGCCTGGAGTTCGACAGGGGCGGGACAGCCCCAGCATTTT. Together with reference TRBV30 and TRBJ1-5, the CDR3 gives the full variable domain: SQTIHQWPATLVQPVGSPLSLECTVEGTSNPNLYWYRQAAGRGLQLLFYSVGIGQISSEVPQNLSASRPQDRQFILSSKKLLLSDSGFYLCAWSSTGAGQPQHFGDGTRLSIL.

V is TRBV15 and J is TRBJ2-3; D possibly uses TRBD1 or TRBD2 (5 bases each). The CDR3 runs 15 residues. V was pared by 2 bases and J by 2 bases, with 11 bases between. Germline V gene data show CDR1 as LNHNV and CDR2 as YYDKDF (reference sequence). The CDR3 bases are TGTGCCACCAGCAGACCCGGGGACCCCACAGATACGCAGTATTTT. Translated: CATSRPGDPTDTQYF.

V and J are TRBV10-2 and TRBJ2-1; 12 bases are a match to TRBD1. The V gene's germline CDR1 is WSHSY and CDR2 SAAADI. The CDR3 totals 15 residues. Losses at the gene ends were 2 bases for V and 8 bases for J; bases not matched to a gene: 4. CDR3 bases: TGCGCCAGCAGTGAGAGGGACAGGGGGCGAGATGAGCAGTTCTTC. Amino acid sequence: CASSERDRGRDEQFF.

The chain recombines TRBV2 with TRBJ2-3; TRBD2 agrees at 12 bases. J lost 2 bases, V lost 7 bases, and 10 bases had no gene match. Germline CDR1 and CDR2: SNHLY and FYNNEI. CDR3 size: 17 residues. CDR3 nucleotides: TGTGCCAGCATTAAAGGGACTAGCGGGTCTCCCACAGATACGCAGTATTTT. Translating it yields CASIKGTSGSPTDTQYF.

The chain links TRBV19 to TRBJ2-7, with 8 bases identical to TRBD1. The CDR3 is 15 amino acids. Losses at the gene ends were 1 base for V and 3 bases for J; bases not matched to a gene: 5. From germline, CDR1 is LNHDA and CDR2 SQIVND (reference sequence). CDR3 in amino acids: CASSIGQGNFYEQYF. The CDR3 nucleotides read TGTGCCAGTAGTATAGGACAGGGGAACTTCTACGAGCAGTACTTC.

The CDR3 DNA follows: TGCGCCAGCAGCCAAGATCGTGGACAGTGGTACGAGCAGTACTTC. It translates to CASSQDRGQWYEQYF. The chain employs TRBV4-3 and TRBJ2-7, with D perhaps TRBD1 (6 bases). Germline V gives CDR1 LGHNA, CDR2 YSLEER. This CDR3 spans 15 amino acids. Trimming left V 0 bases short and J 4 bases short, with 13 bases between.

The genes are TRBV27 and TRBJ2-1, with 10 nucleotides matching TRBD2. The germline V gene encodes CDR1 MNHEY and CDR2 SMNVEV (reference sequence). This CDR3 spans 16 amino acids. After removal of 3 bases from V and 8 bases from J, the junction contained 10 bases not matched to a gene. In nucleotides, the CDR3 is TGTGCCAGCAGTTTGTACAGCGGGAGGGCCCAGGATGAGCAGTTCTTC. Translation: CASSLYSGRAQDEQFF.

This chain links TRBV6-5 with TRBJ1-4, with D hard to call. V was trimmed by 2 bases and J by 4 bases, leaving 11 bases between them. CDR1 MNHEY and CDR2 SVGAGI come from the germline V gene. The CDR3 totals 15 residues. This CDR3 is CASSYPWTGNEKLFF. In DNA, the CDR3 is TGTGCCAGCAGTTACCCCTGGACGGGTAATGAAAAACTGTTTTTT.

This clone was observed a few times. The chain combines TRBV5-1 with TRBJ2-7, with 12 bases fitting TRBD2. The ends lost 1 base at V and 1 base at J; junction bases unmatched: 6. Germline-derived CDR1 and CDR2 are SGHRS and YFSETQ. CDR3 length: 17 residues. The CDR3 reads CASSLFILAGGSYEQYF. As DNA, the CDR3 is TGCGCCAGCAGCTTGTTTATCCTAGCGGGAGGGTCCTACGAGCAGTACTTC.

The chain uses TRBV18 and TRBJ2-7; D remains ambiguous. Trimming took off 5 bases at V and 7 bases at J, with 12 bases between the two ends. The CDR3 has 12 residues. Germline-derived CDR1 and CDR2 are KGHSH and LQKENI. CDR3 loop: CASSYPAREQYF. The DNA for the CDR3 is TGTGCCAGCTCATATCCTGCGAGGGAGCAGTACTTC.

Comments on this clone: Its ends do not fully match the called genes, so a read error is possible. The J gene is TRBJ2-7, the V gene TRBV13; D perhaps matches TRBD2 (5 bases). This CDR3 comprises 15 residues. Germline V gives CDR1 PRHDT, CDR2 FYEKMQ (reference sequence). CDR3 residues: CASGLEASRSYEQYF. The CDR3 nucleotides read TGTGCCAGCGGCTTAGAGGCTAGCAGGTCCTACGAGCAGTACTTC.

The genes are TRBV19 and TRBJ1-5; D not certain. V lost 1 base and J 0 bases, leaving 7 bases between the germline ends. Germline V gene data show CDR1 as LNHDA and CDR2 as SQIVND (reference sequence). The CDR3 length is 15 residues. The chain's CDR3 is CASSIVLSSNQPQHF. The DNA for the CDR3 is TGTGCCAGTAGTATAGTTCTCAGTAGCAATCAGCCCCAGCATTTT.

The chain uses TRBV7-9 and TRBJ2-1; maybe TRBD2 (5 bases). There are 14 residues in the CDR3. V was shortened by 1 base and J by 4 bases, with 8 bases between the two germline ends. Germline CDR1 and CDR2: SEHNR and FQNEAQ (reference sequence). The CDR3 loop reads CASSLGGLYNEQFF. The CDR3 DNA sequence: TGTGCCAGCAGCTTAGGAGGACTTTACAATGAGCAGTTCTTC.

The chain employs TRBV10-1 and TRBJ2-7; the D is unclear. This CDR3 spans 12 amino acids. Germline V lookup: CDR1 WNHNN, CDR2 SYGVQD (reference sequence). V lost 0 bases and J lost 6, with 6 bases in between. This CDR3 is CASSESKGEQYF. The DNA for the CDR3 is TGCGCCAGCAGTGAGTCCAAAGGCGAGCAGTACTTC.

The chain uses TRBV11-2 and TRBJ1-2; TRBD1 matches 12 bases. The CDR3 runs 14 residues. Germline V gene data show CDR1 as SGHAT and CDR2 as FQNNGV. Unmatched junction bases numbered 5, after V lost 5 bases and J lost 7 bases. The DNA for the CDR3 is TGTGCCAGCAGCCCCGGGACAGGGGGCTTTGGCTACACCTTC. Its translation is CASSPGTGGFGYTF. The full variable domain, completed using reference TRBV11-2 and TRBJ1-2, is EAGVAQSPRYKIIEKRQSVAFWCNPISGHATLYWYQQILGQGPKLLIQFQNNGVVDDSQLPKDRFSAERLKGVDSTLKIQPAKLEDSAVYLCASSPGTGGFGYTFGSGTRLTVV.

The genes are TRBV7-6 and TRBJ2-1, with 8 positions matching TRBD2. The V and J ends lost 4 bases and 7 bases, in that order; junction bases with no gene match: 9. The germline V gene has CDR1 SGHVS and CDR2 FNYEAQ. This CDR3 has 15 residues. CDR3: CASSSPGGLWNEQFF. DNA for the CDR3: TGTGCCAGCAGCTCGCCGGGGGGGCTGTGGAATGAGCAGTTCTTC.